This T cell receptor (beta chain) appears in the sequencing data of a study of T cell responses to AZD1222 COVID-19 vaccine. General study findings and limits: Following two doses of AZD1222, Spike-specific TCR breadth and depth rose. Variant regions that are unmutated are reportedly the target of nearly half of spike-specific TCRs. Spike-wide coverage was observed for vaccine-associated CD4 TCRs, with dominant responses at 160-218 and 743-854. The peak T cell response came first, and repertoires were sampled only after it.

V was clipped by 1 base and J by 0 bases, with 6 bases between them. This CDR3 comprises 14 residues. Germline values: CDR1 SEHNR, CDR2 FQNEAQ (reference sequence). Libraries were prepared by immunoSEQ multiplex PCR; TCRdb keeps only in-frame clonotypes and omits some of them. The sample yields about 120,000 clones, about nine tenths seen once. As concerns this clone: What it recognizes is unknown.

The chain links TRBV7-9 to TRBJ1-1; no firm D call. This sequence originates from an adult in good health. Source: peripheral blood, taken on day 0 of AZD1222 vaccination. In nucleotides, the CDR3 is TGTGCCAGCAGCTTAGAGACATTGAACACTGAAGCTTTCTTT. The encoded protein is CASSLETLNTEAFF.